This paragraph covers one TCR beta chain sequence. These data are taken from a study of T cell responses to AZD1222 COVID-19 vaccine. Between the trimmed V and J ends, which lost 4 bases and 1 base, there was a span of 10 bases. This CDR3 region has 14 residues. From germline, CDR1 is MGHDK and CDR2 SYGVNS. Data came from immunoSEQ multiplex PCR; TCRdb stores just in-frame clones and leaves some out. The sample shows approximately 120,000 clones, 93% of them seen only once. The chain employs TRBV25-1 and TRBJ2-5; weak D call: TRBD2 (5 bases). The TCR comes from an adult in good health. The sample here was peripheral blood, taken on day 0 of AZD1222 vaccination. The CDR3 loop reads CASSGRTSQETQYF. In DNA form, the CDR3 reads TGTGCCAGCAGTGGCCGGACTTCCCAAGAGACCCAGTACTTC.